This TCR beta chain was obtained from a study of T cells in tumors after PD-1 blockade. The CDR3 extends over 14 amino acids. Trimming shortened V by 1 base and J by 1 base, and 7 bases separated the two germline ends. Germline V CDR1 and CDR2: SGHTA, FQGNSA. Only in-frame clones appear in the TCRdb table, and some are missing; sequencing was by immunoSEQ multiplex PCR. Among around 49,000 clones listed, approximately 81% were seen once. The source of this sequence is a human donor with basal cell carcinoma. The chain combines TRBV7-2 with TRBJ1-1; D remains ambiguous. The sequencing used PBMCs, collected before anti-PD-1 treatment. In DNA form, the CDR3 reads TGTGCCAGCAGCTTAGGGCAGACGAACACTGAAGCTTTCTTT. This sequence encodes CASSLGQTNTEAFF.